These 13 T cell receptor beta chains came from one sample sequenced in a study of radiotherapy plus CTLA-4 blockade in lung cancer. Clones were read by immunoSEQ multiplex PCR, and TCRdb kept only the in-frame ones, dropping some. This table has roughly 50,000 clones, roughly 84% appearing once. Sequencing was performed on peripheral blood, taken from a patient treated with radiotherapy plus ipilimumab. The receptor source for this set is a human donor with non-small cell lung cancer whose response to radiotherapy plus ipilimumab could not be evaluated.

This clone was seen a single time. This chain connects TRBV28 to TRBJ1-2, with a tentative D call TRBD1 (5 bases). Germline lookup yields CDR1 MDHEN and CDR2 SYDVKM. Trimming cost V 7 bases and J 3 bases, with 9 bases left between them. The CDR3 length is 12 residues. CDR3 residues: CASKRQYYGYTF. CDR3 DNA sequence: TGTGCCAGCAAAAGACAGTACTATGGCTACACCTTC.

The V gene is TRBV9, the J gene TRBJ2-1; TRBD2 agrees at 9 bases. The CDR3 runs to 16 residues. CDR1 and CDR2 (germline): SGDLS, YYNGEE. With 1 base clipped from V and 1 base from J, the junction kept 3 bases outside the gene matches. The CDR3 spells CASSVSTSGSYNEQFF. The CDR3 coding sequence is TGTGCCAGCAGCGTAAGCACTAGCGGGTCCTACAATGAGCAGTTCTTC.

The J gene is TRBJ2-3, the V gene TRBV5-4; tentatively, D is TRBD2 (5 bases). Per germline, CDR1 SGHNT and CDR2 YYREEE (reference sequence). This CDR3 has 12 residues. Trimming removed 0 bases from V and 7 bases from J, with 6 bases in between. CDR3 protein: CASSLDGNTQYF. The CDR3 DNA reads as TGTGCCAGCAGCTTGGACGGGAATACGCAGTATTTT. The full variable domain, its missing parts supplied by reference TRBV5-4 and TRBJ2-3, is ETGVTQSPTHLIKTRGQQVTLRCSSQSGHNTVSWYQQALGQGPQFIFQYYREEENGRGNFPPRFSGLQFPNYSSELNVNALELDDSALYLCASSLDGNTQYFGPGTRLTVL.

This rearrangement joins TRBV29-1 to TRBJ2-6; the D is unclear. There are 12 residues in the CDR3. V was pared by 6 bases and J by 0 bases, with 3 bases between. The germline gives CDR1 SQVTM, CDR2 ANQGSEA. As DNA, the CDR3 is TGCAGCGTGGCCTCTGGGGCCAACGTCCTGACTTTC. It translates to CSVASGANVLTF.

The chain links TRBV6-1 to TRBJ1-1, with D unresolved. V lost 3 bases, J lost 5 bases, and 13 bases lay in between. The CDR3 has 14 amino acids. Germline loops: CDR1 MNHNS, CDR2 SASEGT. The CDR3 DNA is TGTGCCAGCAGTGAGGCGGATTTCGGAACTGAAGCTTTCTTT. Amino acid sequence: CASSEADFGTEAFF.

The chain is built from TRBV7-2 and TRBJ2-5, with a possible D match to TRBD2 (6 bases). Trimming cost V 3 bases and J 4 bases, with 12 bases left between them. CDR1 and CDR2 from the germline V gene are SGHTA and FQGNSA. This CDR3 is 14 amino acids long. The CDR3 DNA reads TGTGCCAGCAGCTTCCTTGCCGGGGGAGAGACCCAGTACTTC. This sequence encodes CASSFLAGGETQYF. The whole variable domain, filled in from reference TRBV7-2 and TRBJ2-5, reads GAGVSQSPSNKVTEKGKDVELRCDPISGHTALYWYRQSLGQGLEFLIYFQGNSAPDKSGLPSDRFSAERTGGSVSTLTIQRTQQEDSAVYLCASSFLAGGETQYFGPGTRLLVL.

The chain links TRBV19 to TRBJ2-6; 9 bases are a match to TRBD1. CDR1 and CDR2 from the germline V gene are LNHDA and SQIVND (reference sequence). V dropped 4 bases and J dropped 2; count of bases not matched to a gene: 3. This CDR3 has 16 amino acids. CDR3 sequence reads: CASSRGQGTGANVLTF. In nucleotides, the CDR3 is TGTGCCAGTAGTAGGGGACAGGGAACTGGGGCCAACGTCCTGACTTTC.

This clone was seen once. The V call is TRBV19, the J call TRBJ1-2, with 7 nucleotides matching TRBD1. The ends lost 5 bases at V and 4 bases at J; junction bases unmatched: 13. This CDR3 spans 16 amino acids. Germline CDR1 is LNHDA and CDR2 is SQIVND (reference sequence). The CDR3 DNA reads as TGTGCCAGTAGTTCCAGACAGGGACCGAGGGGCTATGGCTACACCTTC. Amino acids: CASSSRQGPRGYGYTF.

The chain is built from TRBV10-2 and TRBJ1-1; no reliable D call. From germline, CDR1 is WSHSY and CDR2 SAAADI. V was shortened by 2 bases and J by 0 bases, with 7 bases between the two germline ends. The CDR3 has 14 residues. Here the CDR3 DNA reads TGCGCCAGCAGTGAGCGACACCTGAACACTGAAGCTTTCTTT. This gives the protein CASSERHLNTEAFF.

This chain links TRBV7-2 with TRBJ1-5, with TRBD1 matching 9 bases. V was pared by 5 bases and J by 1 base, with 3 bases of the junction left unmatched. The germline gives CDR1 SGHTA, CDR2 FQGNSA. The CDR3 is 15 residues long. Here the CDR3 DNA reads TGTGCCAGCAGCGGACAGGGGACGAGCAATCAGCCCCAGCATTTT. This encodes CASSGQGTSNQPQHF.

The chain joins TRBV12-5 to TRBJ2-2; D unresolved. V was cut by 6 bases and J by 5 bases, with 7 bases left in between. In germline, CDR1 is LGHNT, CDR2 FRNRAP. This CDR3 spans 12 amino acids. The CDR3 DNA reads TGTGCTAGTGGACCAGAAACCGGGGAGCTGTTTTTT. It specifies CASGPETGELFF. Drawing the rest from reference TRBV12-5 and TRBJ2-2, the complete variable domain is DARVTQTPRHKVTEMGQEVTMRCQPILGHNTVFWYRQTMMQGLELLAYFRNRAPLDDSGMPKDRFSAEMPDATLATLKIQPSEPRDSAVYFCASGPETGELFFGEGSRLTVL.

The rearrangement links TRBV27 to TRBJ1-4; 7 bases agree with TRBD1. With 6 bases clipped from V and 8 bases from J, the junction kept 9 bases outside the gene matches. Germline V lookup: CDR1 MNHEY, CDR2 SMNVEV (reference sequence). CDR3 size: 14 residues. For the CDR3, the DNA is TGTGCCAGCAGCTTAGGGGACAGCACCGAAAAACTGTTTTTT. Translation: CASSLGDSTEKLFF. The whole variable domain, filled in from reference TRBV27 and TRBJ1-4, reads EAQVTQNPRYLITVTGKKLTVTCSQNMNHEYMSWYRQDPGLGLRQIYYSMNVEVTDKGDVPEGYKVSRKEKRNFPLILESPSPNQTSLYFCASSLGDSTEKLFFGSGTQLSVL.

This chain connects TRBV4-1 to TRBJ2-4, with D possibly being TRBD2 (5 bases). V lost 1 base and J 2 bases, leaving 15 bases between the germline ends. Germline CDR1 is MGHRA and CDR2 is YSYEKL. The CDR3 length is 17 residues. The DNA for the CDR3 is TGCGCCAGCAGCCAAGGACCTCCACGGGATACCAAAAACATTCAGTACTTC. This codes for CASSQGPPRDTKNIQYF.